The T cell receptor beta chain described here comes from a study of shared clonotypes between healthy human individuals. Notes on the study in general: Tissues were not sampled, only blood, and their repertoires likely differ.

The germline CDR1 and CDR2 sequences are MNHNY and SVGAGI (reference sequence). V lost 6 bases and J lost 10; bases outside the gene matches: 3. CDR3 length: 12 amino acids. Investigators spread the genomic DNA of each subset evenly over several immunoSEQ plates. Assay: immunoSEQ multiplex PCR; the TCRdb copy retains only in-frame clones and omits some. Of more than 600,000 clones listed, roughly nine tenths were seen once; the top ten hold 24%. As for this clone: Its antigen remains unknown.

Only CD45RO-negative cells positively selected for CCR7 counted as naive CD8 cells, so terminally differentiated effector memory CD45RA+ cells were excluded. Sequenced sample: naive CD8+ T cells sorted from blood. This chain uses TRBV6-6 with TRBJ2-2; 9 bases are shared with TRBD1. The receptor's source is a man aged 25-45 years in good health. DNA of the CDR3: TGTGCCAGCAGAACAGGGGGCGCGGAGCTGTTTTTT. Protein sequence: CASRTGGAELFF.